This TCR beta chain was recorded in a study of T cell responses to AZD1222 COVID-19 vaccine. Data came from immunoSEQ multiplex PCR; TCRdb stores just in-frame clones and leaves some out. The sample carries 150,000 or so clones, around 91% recorded once. Germline V CDR1 and CDR2: LNHDA, SQIVND (reference sequence). The ends were cut back, 6 bases at V and 3 bases at J, with 12 bases in the middle. The CDR3 loop spans 13 amino acids. This TCR came from an adult in good health. Sample: peripheral blood, taken on day 0 of AZD1222 vaccination. The V gene is TRBV19, the J gene TRBJ2-7, with a possible D match to TRBD2 (6 bases). DNA of the CDR3: TGTGCCAGTAGCCCCGGAGGGCTCTACGAGCAGTACTTC. Its protein is CASSPGGLYEQYF.